The rows below give T cell receptor beta chains drawn from one sample of a study of blood T cell repertoires in COVID-19. Clones were read by immunoSEQ multiplex PCR, and TCRdb kept only the in-frame ones, dropping some. The repertoire has 300,000 to 350,000 clones, approximately 85% of them found once; the top ten carry 2.2%. Sequencing was carried out using PBMCs or T cells enriched from blood (not recorded which). All receptors derive from a man between 25 and 39 years old who had recovered from COVID-19. The CDR3 runs from the conserved cysteine through the conserved F or W. A D gene is named only where the DNA matches it firmly.

>TRBJ1-2|-|16|TRBV9
CASSSTWEGVGYGYTF
>TRBJ1-4|TRBD1|14|TRBV10-2
CASSEDRGSEKLFF
>TRBJ1-2|TRBD1|14|TRBV9
CASSGQTGSYGYTF
>TRBJ1-2|-|17|TRBV7-9
CASSSDESFGGPYGYTF
>TRBJ1-1|TRBD1|14|TRBV6-2/TRBV6-3
CASSPQGMGTEAFF
>TRBJ2-1|TRBD2|16|TRBV7-9
CASTKTTSGLYNEQFF
>TRBJ1-1|TRBD1|16|TRBV7-3
CASSLGVGTGGTEAFF
>TRBJ1-5|-|13|TRBV3-1/TRBV3-2
CASSAQINQPQHF
>TRBJ1-6|-|15|TRBV5-1
CASSFGGKLNSPLHF
>TRBJ1-1|-|16|TRBV7-4
CASSLWAGVGDTEAFF
>TRBJ2-7|-|15|TRBV2
CASSEVQGLSYEQYF
>TRBJ1-5|TRBD1|13|TRBV2
CASSYRGGQPQHF
>TRBJ1-1|-|17|TRBV5-5
CASSSIPPDRTNTEAFF
>TRBJ2-1|TRBD2|14|TRBV2
CASTTGTSGGEQFF
>TRBJ1-2|-|8|TRBV20-1
CRRDGYTF
>TRBJ2-5|-|14|TRBV9
CASSTGDSTETQYF
>TRBJ1-1|-|14|TRBV6-6
CASSYTSGGTEAFF
>TRBJ2-5|-|16|TRBV18
CASSPLGGTDQETQYF
>TRBJ1-4|-|16|TRBV7-9
CASSRLGGLTNEKLFF
>TRBJ2-3|-|14|TRBV5-6
CASSLGQYTDTQYF
>TRBJ1-4|-|15|TRBV12-2
CASRPNRVANEKLFF
>TRBJ1-1|TRBD1|14|TRBV11-2
CASTRGLVNTEAFF
>TRBJ2-1|TRBD2|13|TRBV24-1
CATRLVWGGEQFF
>TRBJ2-3|TRBD1|14|TRBV3-1/TRBV3-2
CASSLEGAQATQYF
>TRBJ1-6|-|12|TRBV27
CASRDSGSPLHF
>TRBJ1-1|TRBD1|15|TRBV2
CASSWDRGKGTEAFF
>TRBJ1-4|-|16|TRBV6-6
CASSYATRELNEKLFF
>TRBJ1-2|-|13|TRBV5-1
CASSLGGDYGYTF